Listed below are T cell receptor beta chains from one sample, sequenced in a study of sequential checkpoint blockade in melanoma. The table came from immunoSEQ multiplex PCR; TCRdb's copy has only in-frame clones and leaves some out. The profile shows fewer than 15,000 clones, over 60% of them singletons. Sequenced material: CD8+ T cells sorted from blood (inferred from file names), taken from a patient given nivolumab and ipilimumab in sequence. The receptors were gathered from a human donor with melanoma. The CDR3 runs from the conserved cysteine through the conserved F or W. The D gene is left open where the match is weak. The listing skips clone size in some rows; elsewhere it reads once, few, many or a size class.

d_gene,j_gene,v_gene,abundance,CDR3aa,CDR3nt
-,TRBJ1-6,TRBV5-1,-,CASSLVDTRARSPLHF,TGCGCCAGCAGCTTGGTGGACACCCGGGCACGATCACCCCTCCACTTT
-,TRBJ1-3,TRBV4-1,few,CASSPPSSGNTIYF,TGCGCCAGCAGCCCCCCCAGCTCTGGAAACACCATATATTTT
TRBD2,TRBJ2-1,TRBV29-1,-,CSVEGERGSYNEQFF,TGCAGCGTTGAAGGGGAGCGGGGCTCCTACAATGAGCAGTTCTTC
TRBD1,TRBJ2-7,TRBV29-1,-,CSVAGQKIPYEQYF,TGCAGCGTTGCGGGACAGAAGATTCCCTACGAGCAGTACTTC
-,TRBJ1-1,TRBV5-6,-,CASSISIEGTEAFF,TGTGCCAGCAGCATTTCCATCGAGGGCACTGAAGCTTTCTTT
-,TRBJ2-1,TRBV27,-,CASSLTGTVYNEQFF,TGTGCCAGCAGTCTCACAGGCACCGTTTACAATGAGCAGTTCTTC
TRBD1,TRBJ1-4,TRBV4-2,-,CASSLGQGGEKLFF,TGTGCCAGCAGCCTGGGACAGGGGGGAGAAAAACTGTTTTTT
-,TRBJ2-5,TRBV7-6,-,CASSLALASSETQYF,TGTGCCAGCAGCTTAGCGCTGGCTAGTTCTGAGACCCAGTACTTC
-,TRBJ2-6,TRBV23-1,-,CASSLHLLRNQSRANVLTF,TGCGCCAGCAGTCTTCACTTGCTACGCAACCAAAGTCGGGCCAACGTCCTGACTTTC
TRBD2,TRBJ2-7,TRBV9,-,CASSVAQRDYEQYF,TGTGCCAGCAGCGTAGCTCAGCGGGACTACGAGCAGTACTTC